The source of this TCR beta chain is a study of blood T cells in healthy people across ages. At the level of the study: Roughly one uniquely barcoded beta molecule per two T cells was captured. Study results and limitations: Not knowing donor CMV status may have confounded expanded clonotype changes.

Trimming took off 8 bases at V and 2 bases at J, with 7 bases between the two ends. Per germline, CDR1 LNHNV and CDR2 YYDKDF (reference sequence). There are 13 residues in the CDR3. Together with a sample-barcoded 5' primer, a J-beta primer mix was included in a second PCR lasting roughly 6 to 12 cycles. Each cDNA molecule carried a tag from a template-switch adaptor that contained 12 random nucleotides. At least 2.5 million CDR3-containing paired-end reads were obtained per sample. One entry per CDR3 protein, called by TCRdb with MiXCR from the 5' RACE reads. The sample has around 1,800,000 distinct CDR3 sequences, roughly two fifths seen once. On this clonotype itself: Its antigen remains unknown.

V is TRBV15 and J is TRBJ2-6, with D uncertain. The TCR originated in a human donor in good health. The source material was blood. CDR3 loop: CATAEPGANVLTF. The DNA for the CDR3 is TGTGCCACCGCTGAGCCTGGGGCCAACGTCCTGACTTTC.